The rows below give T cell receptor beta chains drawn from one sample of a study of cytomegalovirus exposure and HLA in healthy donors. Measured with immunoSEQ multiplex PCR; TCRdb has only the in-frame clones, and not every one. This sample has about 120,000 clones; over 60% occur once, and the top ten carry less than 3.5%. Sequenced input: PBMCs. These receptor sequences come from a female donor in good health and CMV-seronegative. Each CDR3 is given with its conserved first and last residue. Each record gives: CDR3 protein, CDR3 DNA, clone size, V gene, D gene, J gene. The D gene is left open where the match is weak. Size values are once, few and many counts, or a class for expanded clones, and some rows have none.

CDR3aa: CASSYGGRQFF; CDR3nt: TGCGCCAGCAGCTACGGGGGGCGGCAGTTCTTC; abundance: -; v_gene: TRBV5-1; d_gene: -; j_gene: TRBJ2-1
CDR3aa: CASSLRGGRQETQYF; CDR3nt: TGTGCCAGCAGCTTAAGAGGGGGCCGACAAGAGACCCAGTACTTC; abundance: -; v_gene: TRBV13; d_gene: TRBD1; j_gene: TRBJ2-5
CDR3aa: CASSFHSMGGTGEGGYTF; CDR3nt: TGTGCCAGCAGTTTTCATTCAATGGGGGGGACAGGGGAAGGTGGCTACACCTTC; abundance: once; v_gene: TRBV27; d_gene: TRBD1; j_gene: TRBJ1-2
CDR3aa: CASNKGENTGELFF; CDR3nt: TGCGCCAGCAATAAGGGAGAGAACACCGGGGAGCTGTTTTTT; abundance: -; v_gene: TRBV5-1; d_gene: -; j_gene: TRBJ2-2
CDR3aa: CASSKAGTGGRSTGELFF; CDR3nt: TGTGCCAGCAGTAAAGCCGGGACAGGGGGCCGTAGCACCGGGGAGCTGTTTTTT; abundance: -; v_gene: TRBV27; d_gene: TRBD1; j_gene: TRBJ2-2
CDR3aa: CASSQEGTGTGGSHGYTF; CDR3nt: TGCGCCAGCAGCCAAGAGGGGACAGGGACAGGCGGATCCCATGGCTACACCTTC; abundance: -; v_gene: TRBV4-1; d_gene: TRBD1; j_gene: TRBJ1-2
CDR3aa: CASSLSMTGNHEQYF; CDR3nt: TGTGCCAGCAGTTTATCGATGACAGGGAATCACGAGCAGTACTTC; abundance: -; v_gene: TRBV27; d_gene: TRBD1; j_gene: TRBJ2-7
CDR3aa: CASRKGVVEYF; CDR3nt: TGTGCCAGTAGGAAGGGGGTCGTAGAATACTTC; abundance: -; v_gene: TRBV19; d_gene: -; j_gene: TRBJ2-7
CDR3aa: CSVEFVRGSFGYTF; CDR3nt: TGCAGCGTTGAGTTTGTCAGGGGGTCGTTTGGCTACACCTTC; abundance: -; v_gene: TRBV29-1; d_gene: TRBD1; j_gene: TRBJ1-2
CDR3aa: CASSQGQVFGEQYF; CDR3nt: TGTGCCAGCAGTCAAGGACAGGTTTTTGGCGAGCAGTACTTC; abundance: -; v_gene: TRBV6-1; d_gene: TRBD1; j_gene: TRBJ2-7
CDR3aa: CASRGGQGSQPQHF; CDR3nt: TGTGCCAGCAGGGGGGGACAGGGAAGTCAGCCCCAGCATTTT; abundance: -; v_gene: TRBV2; d_gene: TRBD1; j_gene: TRBJ1-5
CDR3aa: CASSVVGGNTGELFF; CDR3nt: TGTGCCAGCAGCGTAGTGGGGGGAAACACCGGGGAGCTGTTTTTT; abundance: once; v_gene: TRBV9; d_gene: -; j_gene: TRBJ2-2
CDR3aa: CASGRHGGGNEQFF; CDR3nt: TGTGCTAGTGGCCGACATGGTGGAGGGAATGAGCAGTTCTTC; abundance: -; v_gene: TRBV12-5; d_gene: -; j_gene: TRBJ2-1
CDR3aa: CASRSGGPNTEAFF; CDR3nt: TGCGCCAGCAGGTCAGGGGGGCCCAACACTGAAGCTTTCTTT; abundance: -; v_gene: TRBV5-1; d_gene: TRBD1; j_gene: TRBJ1-1
CDR3aa: CASSEGQAAYEQYF; CDR3nt: TGTGCCAGCAGTGAAGGCCAGGCCGCCTACGAGCAGTACTTC; abundance: few; v_gene: TRBV6-1; d_gene: -; j_gene: TRBJ2-7
CDR3aa: CASSMVGATEAFF; CDR3nt: TGTGCCAGTAGTATGGTTGGGGCGACTGAAGCTTTCTTT; abundance: few; v_gene: TRBV19; d_gene: -; j_gene: TRBJ1-1
CDR3aa: CSVDLGDGYTF; CDR3nt: TGCAGCGTTGATTTAGGGGATGGCTACACCTTC; abundance: -; v_gene: TRBV29-1; d_gene: -; j_gene: TRBJ1-2
CDR3aa: CASSLQGAPEETQYF; CDR3nt: TGTGCCAGCAGTTTACAGGGGGCCCCTGAAGAGACCCAGTACTTC; abundance: -; v_gene: TRBV27; d_gene: TRBD1; j_gene: TRBJ2-5
CDR3aa: CAISPVRRENTGELFF; CDR3nt: TGTGCCATCAGCCCGGTGAGGCGGGAGAACACCGGGGAGCTGTTTTTT; abundance: -; v_gene: TRBV10-3; d_gene: -; j_gene: TRBJ2-2
CDR3aa: CASSLDIAGGADTQYF; CDR3nt: TGTGCCAGCAGCTTAGATATAGCGGGGGGGGCAGATACGCAGTATTTT; abundance: -; v_gene: TRBV11-2; d_gene: TRBD2; j_gene: TRBJ2-3
CDR3aa: CASSFLYGTEAFF; CDR3nt: TGTGCCAGCAGTTTCCTATACGGCACTGAAGCTTTCTTT; abundance: -; v_gene: TRBV27; d_gene: -; j_gene: TRBJ1-1
CDR3aa: CASSRTGVSGYTF; CDR3nt: TGTGCCAGCAGCAGGACAGGGGTGAGCGGCTACACCTTC; abundance: -; v_gene: TRBV6-5; d_gene: TRBD1; j_gene: TRBJ1-2
CDR3aa: CASRYQTSSTDTQYF; CDR3nt: TGTGCCAGCAGATACCAGACAAGTAGCACAGATACGCAGTATTTT; abundance: -; v_gene: TRBV7-2; d_gene: -; j_gene: TRBJ2-3
CDR3aa: CASRGTGGEETQYF; CDR3nt: TGTGCCAGCAGAGGTACCGGGGGGGAAGAGACCCAGTACTTC; abundance: -; v_gene: TRBV2; d_gene: TRBD2; j_gene: TRBJ2-5
CDR3aa: CASSLDRAGELFF; CDR3nt: TGTGCCAGCAGCTTAGACAGGGCCGGGGAGCTGTTTTTT; abundance: -; v_gene: TRBV7-8; d_gene: -; j_gene: TRBJ2-2
CDR3aa: CASNEEMNTEAFF; CDR3nt: TGTGCCAGTAATGAGGAGATGAACACTGAAGCTTTCTTT; abundance: -; v_gene: TRBV19; d_gene: -; j_gene: TRBJ1-1
CDR3aa: CASSLTSGGNTGELFF; CDR3nt: TGTGCCAGCAGCCTCACTAGCGGGGGGAACACCGGGGAGCTGTTTTTT; abundance: once; v_gene: TRBV7-9; d_gene: TRBD2; j_gene: TRBJ2-2
CDR3aa: CASSSNTGANQPQHF; CDR3nt: TGTGCCAGCAGTTCAAATACAGGGGCCAATCAGCCCCAGCATTTT; abundance: -; v_gene: TRBV7-9; d_gene: TRBD1; j_gene: TRBJ1-5
CDR3aa: CSASREKLFF; CDR3nt: TGCAGTGCTAGTCGGGAAAAACTGTTTTTT; abundance: -; v_gene: TRBV20-1; d_gene: -; j_gene: TRBJ1-4
CDR3aa: CASSSTPGGTNEKLFF; CDR3nt: TGTGCCAGCAGCTCCACCCCAGGAGGCACTAATGAAAAACTGTTTTTT; abundance: -; v_gene: TRBV5-5; d_gene: -; j_gene: TRBJ1-4
CDR3aa: CASSSTRGQISSPLHF; CDR3nt: TGTGCCAGCAGCTCAACCAGGGGGCAAATCAGTTCACCCCTCCACTTT; abundance: few; v_gene: TRBV9; d_gene: TRBD1; j_gene: TRBJ1-6
CDR3aa: CASSLPNEEDTQYF; CDR3nt: TGTGCCAGCAGCTTACCAAACGAGGAAGATACGCAGTATTTT; abundance: -; v_gene: TRBV7-8; d_gene: -; j_gene: TRBJ2-3
CDR3aa: CASSSNHRVSGEQFF; CDR3nt: TGTGCCAGCAGCTCCAATCACAGGGTTTCGGGTGAGCAGTTCTTC; abundance: few; v_gene: TRBV7-2; d_gene: -; j_gene: TRBJ2-1
CDR3aa: CASSSYRSSYNEQFF; CDR3nt: TGTGCCAGCAGTTCGTACAGGAGCTCCTACAATGAGCAGTTCTTC; abundance: -; v_gene: TRBV6-5; d_gene: -; j_gene: TRBJ2-1
CDR3aa: CASKPGGANEKLFF; CDR3nt: TGTGCCAGCAAACCCGGGGGAGCTAATGAAAAACTGTTTTTT; abundance: -; v_gene: TRBV6-1; d_gene: -; j_gene: TRBJ1-4
CDR3aa: CASSPGGRGSYEQYF; CDR3nt: TGTGCCAGCAGCCCCGGGGGGAGAGGGTCCTACGAGCAGTACTTC; abundance: -; v_gene: TRBV7-9; d_gene: TRBD2; j_gene: TRBJ2-7
CDR3aa: CASSPRGGLIPNEQFF; CDR3nt: TGTGCCAGCAGCCCCCGGGGGGGCCTTATTCCCAATGAGCAGTTCTTC; abundance: -; v_gene: TRBV9; d_gene: TRBD2; j_gene: TRBJ2-1
CDR3aa: CASSPPGRGPGAFF; CDR3nt: TGTGCCAGCTCACCCCCCGGCAGGGGCCCGGGGGCTTTCTTT; abundance: -; v_gene: TRBV18; d_gene: -; j_gene: TRBJ1-1
CDR3aa: CASSFPGGRGNEQFF; CDR3nt: TGTGCCAGCAGCTTTCCGGGGGGGCGCGGCAATGAGCAGTTCTTC; abundance: few; v_gene: TRBV7-9; d_gene: TRBD2; j_gene: TRBJ2-1
CDR3aa: CASSPVGGVLSGANVLTF; CDR3nt: TGTGCCAGCTCACCGGTTGGGGGCGTTCTCTCTGGGGCCAACGTCCTGACTTTC; abundance: -; v_gene: TRBV18; d_gene: -; j_gene: TRBJ2-6
CDR3aa: CAPRGQSFGKSPLHF; CDR3nt: TGTGCCCCACGAGGACAGTCGTTTGGAAAATCACCCCTCCACTTT; abundance: -; v_gene: TRBV6-9; d_gene: -; j_gene: TRBJ1-6
CDR3aa: CASSTARQGIPFGNTIYF; CDR3nt: TGTGCCAGTAGTACCGCGCGACAGGGAATACCATTTGGAAACACCATATATTTT; abundance: -; v_gene: TRBV19; d_gene: TRBD1; j_gene: TRBJ1-3
CDR3aa: CASSSSQGSGQPQHF; CDR3nt: TGTGCCAGCAGTTCCTCACAGGGGTCAGGACAGCCCCAGCATTTT; abundance: few; v_gene: TRBV6-6; d_gene: TRBD1; j_gene: TRBJ1-5
CDR3aa: CASTRDRGPYEQYF; CDR3nt: TGCGCCAGCACCCGGGACAGGGGGCCATACGAGCAGTACTTC; abundance: -; v_gene: TRBV5-1; d_gene: TRBD1; j_gene: TRBJ2-7
CDR3aa: CASSERAGGLDNEQFF; CDR3nt: TGCGCCAGCAGTGAAAGGGCAGGGGGTTTGGACAATGAGCAGTTCTTC; abundance: -; v_gene: TRBV10-1; d_gene: TRBD1; j_gene: TRBJ2-1